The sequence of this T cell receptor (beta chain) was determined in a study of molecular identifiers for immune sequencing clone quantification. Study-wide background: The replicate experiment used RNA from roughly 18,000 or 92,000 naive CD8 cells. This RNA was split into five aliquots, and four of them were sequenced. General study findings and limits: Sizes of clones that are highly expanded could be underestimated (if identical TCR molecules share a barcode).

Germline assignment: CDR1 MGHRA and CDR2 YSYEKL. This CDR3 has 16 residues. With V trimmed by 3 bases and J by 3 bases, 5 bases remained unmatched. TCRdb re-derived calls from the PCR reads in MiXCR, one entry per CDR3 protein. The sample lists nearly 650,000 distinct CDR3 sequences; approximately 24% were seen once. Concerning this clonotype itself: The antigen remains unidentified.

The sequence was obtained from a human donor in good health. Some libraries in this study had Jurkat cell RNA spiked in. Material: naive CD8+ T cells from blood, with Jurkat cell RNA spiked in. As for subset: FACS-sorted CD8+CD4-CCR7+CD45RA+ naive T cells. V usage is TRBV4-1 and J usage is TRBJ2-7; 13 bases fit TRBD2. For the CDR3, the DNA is TGCGCCAGCAGCCATGGACTAGCGGGAGAGGGCTACGAGCAGTACTTC. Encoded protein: CASSHGLAGEGYEQYF.